This TCR beta chain came from a study of CXCR3-negative and CXCR3-positive naive CD8 T cells. Broader study findings: Higher TRB CDR3 hydrophobicity marked CXCR3-positive naive cells relative to CXCR3-negative naive cells.

Via 5' RACE with UMI labels, TRB cDNA libraries were prepared. One entry per CDR3 protein, without DNA, is what TCRdb gives after re-calling the 5' RACE reads. With under 10,000 distinct CDR3 sequences in the sample, the ten largest clones hold approximately 1%. The CDR3 is made up of 14 amino acids. Germline loops: CDR1 LNHNV, CDR2 YYDKDF (reference sequence). Concerning this clonotype itself: Its antigen is not identified.

Sequencing was done on a sample of naive CXCR3- CD8+ T cells from blood. The subset here: CD45RO-CCR7+CD27+CD95- naive CD8+ T cells lacking CXCR3 (TNR3-). The clonotype comes from a human donor in good health. Some clones in this sample may be carry-over from other donors' samples. J is TRBJ2-2 and V is TRBV15. CDR3 sequence: CATSRDRDTGELFF.